This TCR beta chain appears in the sequencing data of a study of T cells in Graves' hyperthyroidism and ophthalmopathy. From RNA transcripts, TCR beta CDR3 regions were amplified. With the HTBI primer set, the TCR CDR3 went through a first round of RT-PCR. TCRdb re-called the multiplex PCR reads with MiXCR, one entry per CDR3 protein. The repertoire holds 200,000 to 250,000 distinct CDR3 sequences, with approximately 17% as singletons. Trimming left V 5 bases short and J 3 bases short, with 13 bases between. The CDR3 consists of 15 residues. In germline, CDR1 is SEHNR, CDR2 FQNEAQ (reference sequence). The study defined stable Graves' hyperthyroidism as no ophthalmopathy progression within 18 months. Patients between 18 and 65 years old had hyperthyroidism, newly diagnosed and lasting under 2 months. The diagnoses drew upon clinical symptoms, serum thyroxine and TRAb, thyroid ultrasound and orbital computed tomography.

Sequencing used blood. V gene TRBV7-9 combines with J gene TRBJ1-4, with D perhaps TRBD1 (5 bases). The TCR sequence derives from a man aged 50 to 59 with Graves' hyperthyroidism. The CDR3 is CASSLWTKSNEKLFF. CDR3 nucleotides: TGTGCCAGCAGCCTCTGGACAAAATCTAATGAAAAACTGTTTTTT.